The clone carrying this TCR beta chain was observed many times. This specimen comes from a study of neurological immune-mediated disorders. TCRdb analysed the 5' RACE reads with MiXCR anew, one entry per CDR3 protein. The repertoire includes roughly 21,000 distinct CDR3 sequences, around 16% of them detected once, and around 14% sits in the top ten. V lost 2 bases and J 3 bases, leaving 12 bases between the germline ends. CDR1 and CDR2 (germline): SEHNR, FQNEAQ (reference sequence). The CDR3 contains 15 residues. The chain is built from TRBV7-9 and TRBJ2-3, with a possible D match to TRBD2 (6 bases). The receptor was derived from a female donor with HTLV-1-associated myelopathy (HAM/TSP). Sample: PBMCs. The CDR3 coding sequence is TGTGCCAGCAGCTTATTCGGGGGATATACAGATACGCAGTATTTT. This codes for CASSLFGGYTDTQYF.